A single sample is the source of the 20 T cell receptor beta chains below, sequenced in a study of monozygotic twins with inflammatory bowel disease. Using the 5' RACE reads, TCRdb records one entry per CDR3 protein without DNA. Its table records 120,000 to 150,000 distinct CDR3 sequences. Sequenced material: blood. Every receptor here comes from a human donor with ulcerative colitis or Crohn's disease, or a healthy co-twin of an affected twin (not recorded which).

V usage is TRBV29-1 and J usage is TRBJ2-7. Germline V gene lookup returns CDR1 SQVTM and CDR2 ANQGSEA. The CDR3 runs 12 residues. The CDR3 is CSVETGAYEQYF.

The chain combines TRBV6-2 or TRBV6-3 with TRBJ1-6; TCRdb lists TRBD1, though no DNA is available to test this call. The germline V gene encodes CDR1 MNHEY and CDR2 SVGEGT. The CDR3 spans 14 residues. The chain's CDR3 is CATSPGTGASPLHF.

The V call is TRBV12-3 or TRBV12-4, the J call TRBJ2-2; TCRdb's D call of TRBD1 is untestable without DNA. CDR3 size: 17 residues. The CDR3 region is CASSLVQGISDTGELFF.

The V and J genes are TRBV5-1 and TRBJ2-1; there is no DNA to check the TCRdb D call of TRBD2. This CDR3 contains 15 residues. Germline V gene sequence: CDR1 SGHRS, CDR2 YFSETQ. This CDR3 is CASSSPGLARNEQFF.

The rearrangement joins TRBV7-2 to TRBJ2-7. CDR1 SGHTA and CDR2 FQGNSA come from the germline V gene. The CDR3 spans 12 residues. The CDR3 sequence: CASSTTPYEQYF.

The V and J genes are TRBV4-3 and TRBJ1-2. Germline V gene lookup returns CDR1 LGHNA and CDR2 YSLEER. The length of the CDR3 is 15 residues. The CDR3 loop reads CASSQDRGRNYGYTF.

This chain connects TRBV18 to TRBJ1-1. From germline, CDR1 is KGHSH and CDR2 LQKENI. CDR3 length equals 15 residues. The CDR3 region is CASSAKQIGNTEAFF. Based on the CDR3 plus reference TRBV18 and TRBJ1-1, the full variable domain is NAGVMQNPRHLVRRRGQEARLRCSPMKGHSHVYWYRQLPEEGLKFMVYLQKENIIDESGMPKERFSAEFPKEGPSILRIQQVVRGDSAAYFCASSAKQIGNTEAFFGQGTRLTVV.

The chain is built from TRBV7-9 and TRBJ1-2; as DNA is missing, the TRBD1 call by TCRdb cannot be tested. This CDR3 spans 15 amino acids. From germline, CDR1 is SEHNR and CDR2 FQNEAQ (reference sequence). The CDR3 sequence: CASSPLTGSPLGYTF. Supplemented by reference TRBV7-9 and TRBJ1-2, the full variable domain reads DTGVSQNPRHKITKRGQNVTFRCDPISEHNRLYWYRQTLGQGPEFLTYFQNEAQLEKSRLLSDRFSAERPKGSFSTLEIQRTEQGDSAMYLCASSPLTGSPLGYTFGSGTRLTVV.

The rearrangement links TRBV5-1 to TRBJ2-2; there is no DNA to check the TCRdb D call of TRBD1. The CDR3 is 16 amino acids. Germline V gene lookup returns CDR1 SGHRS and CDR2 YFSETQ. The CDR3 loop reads CASSLTGTGNTGELFF.

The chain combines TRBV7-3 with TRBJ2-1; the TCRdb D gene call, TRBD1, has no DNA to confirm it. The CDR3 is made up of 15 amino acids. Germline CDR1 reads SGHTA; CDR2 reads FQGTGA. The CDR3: CASSQDRQTYNEQFF. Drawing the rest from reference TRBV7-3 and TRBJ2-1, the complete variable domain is GAGVSQTPSNKVTEKGKYVELRCDPISGHTALYWYRQSLGQGPEFLIYFQGTGAADDSGLPNDRFFAVRPEGSVSTLKIQRTERGDSAVYLCASSQDRQTYNEQFFGPGTRLTVL.

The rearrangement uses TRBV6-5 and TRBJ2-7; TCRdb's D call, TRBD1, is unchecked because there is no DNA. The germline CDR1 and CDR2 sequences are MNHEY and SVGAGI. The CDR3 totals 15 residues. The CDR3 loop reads CASSYSDRGTYEQYF.

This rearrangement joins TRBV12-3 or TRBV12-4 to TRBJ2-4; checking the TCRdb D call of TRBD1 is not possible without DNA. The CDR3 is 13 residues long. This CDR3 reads CASSAGTGTSQYF.

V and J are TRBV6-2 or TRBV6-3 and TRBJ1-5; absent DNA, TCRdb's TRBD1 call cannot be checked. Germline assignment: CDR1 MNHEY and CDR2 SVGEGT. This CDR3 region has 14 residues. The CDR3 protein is CASGGTYSNQPQHF.

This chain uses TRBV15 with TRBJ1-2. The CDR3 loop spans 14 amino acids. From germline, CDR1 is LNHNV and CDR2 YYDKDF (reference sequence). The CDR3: CATSRGSGRHGYTF. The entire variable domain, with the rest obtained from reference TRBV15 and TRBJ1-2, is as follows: DAMVIQNPRYQVTQFGKPVTLSCSQTLNHNVMYWYQQKSSQAPKLLFHYYDKDFNNEADTPDNFQSRRPNTSFCFLDIRSPGLGDTAMYLCATSRGSGRHGYTFGSGTRLTVV.

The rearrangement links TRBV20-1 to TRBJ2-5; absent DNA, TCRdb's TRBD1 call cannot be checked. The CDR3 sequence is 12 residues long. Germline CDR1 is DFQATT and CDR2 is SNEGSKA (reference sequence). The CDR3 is CSARQGKETQYF.

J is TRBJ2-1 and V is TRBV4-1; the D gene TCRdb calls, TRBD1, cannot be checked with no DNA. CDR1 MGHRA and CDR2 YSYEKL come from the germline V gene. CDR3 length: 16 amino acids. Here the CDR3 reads CASSQGTGEPYNEQFF.

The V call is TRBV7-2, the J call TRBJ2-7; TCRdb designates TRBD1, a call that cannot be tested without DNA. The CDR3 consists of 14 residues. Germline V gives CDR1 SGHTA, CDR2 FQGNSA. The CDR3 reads CASSLDRYTYEQYF.

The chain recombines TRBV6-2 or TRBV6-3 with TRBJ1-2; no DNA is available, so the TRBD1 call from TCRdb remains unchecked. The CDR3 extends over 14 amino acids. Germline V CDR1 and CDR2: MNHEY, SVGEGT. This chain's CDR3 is CASRDRRGGSGYTF.

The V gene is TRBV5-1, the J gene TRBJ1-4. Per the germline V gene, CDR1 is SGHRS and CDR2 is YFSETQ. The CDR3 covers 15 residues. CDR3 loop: CATSLGGENNEKLFF.

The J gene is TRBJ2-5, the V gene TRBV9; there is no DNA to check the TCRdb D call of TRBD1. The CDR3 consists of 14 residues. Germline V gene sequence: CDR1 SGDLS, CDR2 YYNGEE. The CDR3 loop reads CASSVGGGKETQYF.